The 9 T cell receptor beta chains listed next were all sequenced from one sample in a study of cytomegalovirus exposure and HLA in healthy donors. With 60 Vbeta and 13 Jbeta primers, the PCR was carried out. The table came from immunoSEQ multiplex PCR; TCRdb's copy has only in-frame clones and leaves some out. The sample yields approximately 70,000 clones, 70% to 80% seen once. Material: PBMCs. The source of these receptors is a woman in her forties or fifties in good health and CMV-seropositive.

CDR3 nucleotides: TGTGCCAGCAGCACCAGACAGGATTTCGAGACCCAGTACTTC. Translated, it gives CASSTRQDFETQYF. This rearrangement joins TRBV5-4 to TRBJ2-5; a weak D match, TRBD1 (6 bases). This CDR3 spans 14 amino acids. Germline loops: CDR1 SGHNT, CDR2 YYREEE (reference sequence). The ends were cut back, 4 bases at V and 5 bases at J, with 15 bases in the middle.

There are a few counts of this clone. The chain carries TRBV28 and TRBJ2-5, with 8 bases identical to TRBD1. Germline lookup yields CDR1 MDHEN and CDR2 SYDVKM. The CDR3 is 15 residues long. V lost 8 bases and J lost 7; bases outside the gene matches: 15. The CDR3 DNA reads as TGTGCCAGCCTTAATCCGGGACAGGCCTACGGGACCCAGTACTTC. Translated, it gives CASLNPGQAYGTQYF.

The V gene is TRBV18, the J gene TRBJ2-1, with D perhaps TRBD2 (6 bases). The V end lost 2 bases, the J end lost 8 bases, and 16 bases lay between the germline ends. CDR1 is KGHSH, CDR2 LQKENI, per germline. The CDR3 is 15 residues long. The CDR3 DNA reads as TGTGCCAGCTCACCAAGGCGGGGTCCAATGGATGAGCAGTTCTTC. It translates to CASSPRRGPMDEQFF. The full variable domain, completed using reference TRBV18 and TRBJ2-1, is NAGVMQNPRHLVRRRGQEARLRCSPMKGHSHVYWYRQLPEEGLKFMVYLQKENIIDESGMPKERFSAEFPKEGPSILRIQQVVRGDSAAYFCASSPRRGPMDEQFFGPGTRLTVL.

This clone appeared a few times. The same CDR3 arises from other DNA sequences in this sample as well. V and J are TRBV5-1 and TRBJ2-3, with 14 bases that match TRBD2. The CDR3 contains 16 residues. V shed 6 bases and J 0 bases; nucleotides not matched to a gene: 3. Per germline, CDR1 SGHRS and CDR2 YFSETQ. This CDR3 reads CASTGLAGASTDTQYF. As DNA, the CDR3 is TGCGCCAGCACGGGACTAGCGGGGGCGAGCACAGATACGCAGTATTTT.

This clone occurred a few times. The CDR3 reads CASSLGQGNTEAFF. DNA for the CDR3: TGTGCCAGCAGCTTAGGACAGGGGAACACTGAAGCTTTCTTT. The chain has TRBV11-3 and TRBJ1-1; TRBD1 matches at 7 bases. The V gene end was trimmed by 1 base and the J gene end by 1 base; junction bases not matched to a gene: 0. The V gene's germline CDR1 is SGHNT and CDR2 YENEEA. The CDR3 length is 14 residues. Supplemented by reference TRBV11-3 and TRBJ1-1, the full variable domain reads EAGVVQSPRYKIIEKKQPVAFWCNPISGHNTLYWYLQNLGQGPELLIRYENEEAVDDSQLPKDRFSAERLKGVDSTLKIQPAELGDSAVYLCASSLGQGNTEAFFGQGTRLTVV.

The CDR3 reads CASSPPPARLLYGYTF. CDR3 DNA sequence: TGTGCCAGCAGCCCACCTCCTGCGAGGTTACTATATGGCTACACCTTC. V and J are TRBV9 and TRBJ1-2; D is ambiguous. The CDR3 sequence is 16 residues long. Deletions cut 4 bases from V and 5 bases from J, with 21 bases between. CDR1 is SGDLS, CDR2 YYNGEE, per germline.

This clone occurred a few times. V gene TRBV6-5 combines with J gene TRBJ2-1; 14 bases line up with TRBD2. The V gene end was trimmed by 6 bases and the J gene end by 8 bases; junction bases not matched to a gene: 3. Germline lookup yields CDR1 MNHEY and CDR2 SVGAGI. This CDR3 is 14 amino acids long. CDR3: CASRGLAGVHEQFF. CDR3 in DNA: TGTGCCAGCAGGGGACTAGCGGGAGTACATGAGCAGTTCTTC.

The chain couples TRBV28 to TRBJ2-2; D is undetermined. This CDR3 spans 13 amino acids. V lost 6 bases, J lost 1 base, and 6 bases lay in between. Germline V CDR1 and CDR2: MDHEN, SYDVKM. The CDR3 DNA sequence: TGTGCCAGCAGAGGAGAGAACACCGGGGAGCTGTTTTTT. This gives the protein CASRGENTGELFF.

V and J are TRBV5-6 and TRBJ2-7, with 7 nucleotides matching TRBD1. Trimming at V came to 4 bases and at J to 4 bases, leaving 5 bases not matched to a gene. Germline CDR1 is SGHDT and CDR2 is YYEEEE. The CDR3 runs to 13 residues. The CDR3 sequence: CASSHRDRYEQYF. Here the CDR3 DNA reads TGTGCCAGCAGCCACCGGGACAGATACGAGCAGTACTTC.